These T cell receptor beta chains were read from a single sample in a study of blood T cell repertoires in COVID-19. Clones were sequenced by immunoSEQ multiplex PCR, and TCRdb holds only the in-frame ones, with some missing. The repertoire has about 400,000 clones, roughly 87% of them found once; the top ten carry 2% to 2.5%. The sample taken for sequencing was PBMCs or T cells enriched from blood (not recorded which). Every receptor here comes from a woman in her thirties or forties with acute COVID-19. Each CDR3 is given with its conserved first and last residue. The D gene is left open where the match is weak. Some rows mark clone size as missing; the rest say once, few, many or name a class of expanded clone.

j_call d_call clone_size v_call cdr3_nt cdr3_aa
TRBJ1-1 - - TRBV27 TGTGCCAGCAGTTTATCCCCTACCGCTGAAGCTTTCTTT CASSLSPTAEAFF
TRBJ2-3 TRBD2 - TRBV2 TGTGCCAGCAGTGAAGGTCTAGCGGGGGCGGGCACAGATACGCAGTATTTT CASSEGLAGAGTDTQYF
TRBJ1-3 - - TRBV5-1 TGCGCCAGCAGCTCAGGGGTTGGAAACACCATATATTTT CASSSGVGNTIYF
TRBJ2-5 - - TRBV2 TGTGCCAGCAGTGGGGGGCGAGAGACCCAGTACTTC CASSGGRETQYF
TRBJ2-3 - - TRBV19 TGTGCCAGTAGTATAGATAACGCAGGGGCAGATACGCAGTATTTT CASSIDNAGADTQYF
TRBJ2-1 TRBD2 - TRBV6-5 TGTGCCAGCAGGGGGACTAGCGGGGCTTACAATGAGCAGTTCTTC CASRGTSGAYNEQFF
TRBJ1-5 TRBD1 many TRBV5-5 TGTGCCAGCAGCTTTCTTTTAGGACAGGGGGGCGACAATCAGCCCCAGCATTTT CASSFLLGQGGDNQPQHF
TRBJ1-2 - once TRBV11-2 TGTGCCAGCAGCTCACTGCAGGGGAGCTATGGCTACACCTTC CASSSLQGSYGYTF
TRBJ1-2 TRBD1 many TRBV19 TGTGCCAGTAAGGAGGGACAGGCGGTTTACTATGGCTACACCTTC CASKEGQAVYYGYTF
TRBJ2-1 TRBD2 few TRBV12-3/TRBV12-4 TGTGCCAGCAGGTATAGCGGGGGGGCCGAGCAGTTCTTC CASRYSGGAEQFF
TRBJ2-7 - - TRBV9 TGTGCCAGCAGCGAAGAGCAGGGTAGTCGAGAGCAGTACTTC CASSEEQGSREQYF
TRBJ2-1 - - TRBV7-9 TGTGCCAGCAGCTCCGTACACATCTACAATGAGCAGTTCTTC CASSSVHIYNEQFF
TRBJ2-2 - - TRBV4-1 TGCGCCAGCAGCCAACCGCGACAGTCTCCCAGGGAGCTGTTTTTT CASSQPRQSPRELFF
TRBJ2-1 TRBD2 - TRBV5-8 TGTGCCAGCAGCTCTGGACTAGCGGTGGCGAATGAGCAGTTCTTC CASSSGLAVANEQFF
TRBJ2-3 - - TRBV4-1 TGCGCCAGCAGCTCCTGGGCGGGCAGGGAGGTATCTGATACGCAGTATTTT CASSSWAGREVSDTQYF
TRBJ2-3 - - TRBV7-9 TGTGCCAGCAGCTTACGGGATACTAGCACAGATACGCAGTATTTT CASSLRDTSTDTQYF
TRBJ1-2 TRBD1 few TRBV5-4 TGTGCCAGCAGCTTCGAGGGGGCGAGCTATGGCTACACCTTC CASSFEGASYGYTF
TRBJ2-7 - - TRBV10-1 TGCGCCCAAAGGAGGATCCACGAGCAGTACTTC CAQRRIHEQYF
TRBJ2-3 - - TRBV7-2 TGTGCCAGCAACGAACCACGGGGGACCGAAACCACAGATACGCAGTATTTT CASNEPRGTETTDTQYF
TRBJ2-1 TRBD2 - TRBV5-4 TGTGCCAGCAGCTCCCTGTCTAGCGGGGGGGTGGGAGGTAATGAGCAGTTCTTC CASSSLSSGGVGGNEQFF
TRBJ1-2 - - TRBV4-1 TGCGCCAGCTCCCGACAGGAAGGAGAGGCTGGCTACACCTTC CASSRQEGEAGYTF
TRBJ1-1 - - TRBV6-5 TGTGCCAGCAAAAGGACAGCGAACACTGAAGCTTTCTTT CASKRTANTEAFF
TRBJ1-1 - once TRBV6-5 TGTGCCAGCAGTTACTCCGGGGGTTGGACTGAAGCTTTCTTT CASSYSGGWTEAFF
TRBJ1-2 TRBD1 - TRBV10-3 TGTGCCATCAGTGACGGGACAGGGGCAGGTGGCTACACCTTC CAISDGTGAGGYTF
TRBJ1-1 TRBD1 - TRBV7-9 TGTGCCAGCAGCATACAGGGGGGCCACACTGAAGCTTTCTTT CASSIQGGHTEAFF
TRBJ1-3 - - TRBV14 TGTGCCAGCAGCCAATTACAGGGATCTGGAAACACCATATATTTT CASSQLQGSGNTIYF
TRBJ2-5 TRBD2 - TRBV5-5 TGTGCCAGCAGCGCGGGACTAGCGTACCGAGAGACCCAGTACTTC CASSAGLAYRETQYF
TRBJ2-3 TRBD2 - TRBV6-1 TGTGCCAGCAGTGTGTATGACGGGCGGGGGGGCCGGAATACGCAGTATTTT CASSVYDGRGGRNTQYF
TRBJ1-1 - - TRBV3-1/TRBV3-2 TGTGCCAGCAGCCAAAGTCCAGGAGGAGGGACCCGCGCTTTGGCTTTCTTT CASSQSPGGGTRALAFF
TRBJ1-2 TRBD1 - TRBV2 TGTGCCAGCAGTGGGGTTGAACAGGGGATCCCCTATGGCTACACCTTC CASSGVEQGIPYGYTF
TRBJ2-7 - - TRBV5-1 TGCGCCAGCACAGACTTACGGGAGCAGTACTTC CASTDLREQYF
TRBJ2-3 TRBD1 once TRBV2 TGTGCCAGCAGTCCAGGGGGCGCAGATACGCAGTATTTT CASSPGGADTQYF
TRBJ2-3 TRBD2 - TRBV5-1 TGCGCCAGCAGCATCACTAGCGGGAGCACAGATACGCAGTATTTT CASSITSGSTDTQYF
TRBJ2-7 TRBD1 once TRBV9 TGTGCCAGCAGTAGCACCGGGACAGCCTACGAGCAGTACTTC CASSSTGTAYEQYF
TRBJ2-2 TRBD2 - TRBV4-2 TGTGCCAGCAGCAGGAGCGGGGTGAACACCGGGGAGCTGTTTTTT CASSRSGVNTGELFF
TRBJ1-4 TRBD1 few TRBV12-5 TGTGCTAGTGGTCCAGGACAGGGGGCATTGACTAATGAAAAACTGTTTTTT CASGPGQGALTNEKLFF
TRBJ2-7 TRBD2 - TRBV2 TGTGCCAGCAGACCCGGGACTAGCGGCACCTACGAGCAGTACTTC CASRPGTSGTYEQYF
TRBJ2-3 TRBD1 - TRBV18 TGTGCCAGCTCACCAGGCACAGGGGTGGATACGCAGTATTTT CASSPGTGVDTQYF
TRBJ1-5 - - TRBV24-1 TGTGCCACCAGTGATCCTATCTCGCGGCAGCCCCAGCATTTT CATSDPISRQPQHF
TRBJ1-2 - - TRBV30 TGTGCCTGGAGTGAAACGCCGGGACAATCCTATGGCTACACCTTC CAWSETPGQSYGYTF
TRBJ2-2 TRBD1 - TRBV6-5 TGTGCCAGCAGTTACACCCAGGGGGCGGCCGGGGAGCTGTTTTTT CASSYTQGAAGELFF
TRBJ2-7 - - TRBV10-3 TGTGCCGGTGCCGCGGGGAAAAGCTCCTACGAGCAGTACTTC CAGAAGKSSYEQYF
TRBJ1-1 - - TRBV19 TGTGCCAGTAGGAGGCAGGGTGGCACTGAAGCTTTCTTT CASRRQGGTEAFF
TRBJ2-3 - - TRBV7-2 TGTGCCAGCAGCTTTACCGGGGACTTCACCGATACGCAGTATTTT CASSFTGDFTDTQYF
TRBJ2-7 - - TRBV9 TGTGCCAGCAGCCGGGACTTTCATTGGGGTGAGCAGTACTTC CASSRDFHWGEQYF
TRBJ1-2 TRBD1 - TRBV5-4 TGTGCCAGCAGCCACCCGGTTTTTAGGGGGCAAGGGTATGGCTACACCTTC CASSHPVFRGQGYGYTF
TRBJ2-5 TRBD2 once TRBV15 TGTGCCACCAGCAGAGTGACTAGCGGGGTTGGGGAGACCCAGTACTTC CATSRVTSGVGETQYF
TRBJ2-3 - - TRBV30 TGTGCCTGGAGTCAGGACACCAGAGGAACAGATACGCAGTATTTT CAWSQDTRGTDTQYF
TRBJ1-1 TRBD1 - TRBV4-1 TGCGCCAGCAGCCAAGTAGGACAGGGAGACACTGAAGCTTTCTTT CASSQVGQGDTEAFF
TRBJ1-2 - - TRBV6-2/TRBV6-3 TGTGCCAGCAGTGACACAGTCTATGGCTACACCTTC CASSDTVYGYTF
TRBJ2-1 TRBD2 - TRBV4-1 TGCGCCAGCAGTTACGGGGGGGCCAACAATGAGCAGTTCTTC CASSYGGANNEQFF
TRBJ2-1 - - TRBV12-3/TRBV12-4 TGTGCCAGCAGTTCGTCGGTGTGGCAGTTCTTC CASSSSVWQFF